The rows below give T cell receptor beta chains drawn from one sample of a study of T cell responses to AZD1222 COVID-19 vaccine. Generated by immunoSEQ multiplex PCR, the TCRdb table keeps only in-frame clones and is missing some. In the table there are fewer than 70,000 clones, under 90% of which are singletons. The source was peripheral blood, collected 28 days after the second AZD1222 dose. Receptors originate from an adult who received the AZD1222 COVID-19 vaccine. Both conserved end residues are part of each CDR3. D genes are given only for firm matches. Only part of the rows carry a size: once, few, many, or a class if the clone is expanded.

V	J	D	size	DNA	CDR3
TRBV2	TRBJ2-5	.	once	TGTGCCAGCAGTGAAGCACACCCCAGCCAAGCAGGGCAAGAGACCCAGTACTTC	CASSEAHPSQAGQETQYF
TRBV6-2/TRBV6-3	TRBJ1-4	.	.	TGTGCCAGCAGCGCCGCGGATGAAAAACTGTTTTTT	CASSAADEKLFF
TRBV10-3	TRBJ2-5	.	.	TGTGCCATCAGGGAGACAGTTGACAAAGAGACCCAGTACTTC	CAIRETVDKETQYF
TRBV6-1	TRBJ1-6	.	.	TGTGCCAGCAGTGAAGCGGGCGGGTACAATTCACCCCTCCACTTT	CASSEAGGYNSPLHF
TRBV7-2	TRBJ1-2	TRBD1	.	TGTGCCAGCAGCACTCGACAGGGGGCAGTGGGTTGGGGCTACACCTTC	CASSTRQGAVGWGYTF
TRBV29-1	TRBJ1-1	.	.	TGCAGCGTCGCAGGGGTTACTGAAGCTTTCTTT	CSVAGVTEAFF
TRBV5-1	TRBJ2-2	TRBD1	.	TGCGCCAGCAGCACGGGACAGGGTTTAGGCACCGGGGAGCTGTTTTTT	CASSTGQGLGTGELFF
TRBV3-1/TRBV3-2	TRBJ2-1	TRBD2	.	TGTGCCAGCAGCCAAGATATGACTAGCGATAACAATGAGCAGTTCTTC	CASSQDMTSDNNEQFF
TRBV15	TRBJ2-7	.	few	TGTGCCACCAGCAGTCGATCCGGGATCGCCGAGCAGTACTTC	CATSSRSGIAEQYF
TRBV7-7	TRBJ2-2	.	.	TGTGCTAGCAGCTCAAACACCGGGGAGCTGTTTTTT	CASSSNTGELFF
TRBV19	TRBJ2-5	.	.	TGTGCCACCCGGTCGAGGGCCGGTCTTCACGAGACCCAGTACTTC	CATRSRAGLHETQYF
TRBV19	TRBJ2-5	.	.	TGTGCCAGTAGTACAGTGACAGGGAGGCAAGAGACCCAGTACTTC	CASSTVTGRQETQYF
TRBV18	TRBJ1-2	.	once	TGTGCCAGCTCCCCCGACGGGTATGGCTACACCTTC	CASSPDGYGYTF
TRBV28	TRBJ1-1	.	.	TGTGCCAGCAGTTTATCGAGGGGCAGGAACACTGAAGCTTTCTTT	CASSLSRGRNTEAFF
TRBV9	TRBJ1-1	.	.	TGTGCCAGCAGCGCATTGGACAAGAACACTGAAGCTTTCTTT	CASSALDKNTEAFF
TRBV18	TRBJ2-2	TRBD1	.	TGTGCCAGCTCACCCTCGGTCAGGGGGACGTTTACCGGGGAGCTGTTTTTT	CASSPSVRGTFTGELFF
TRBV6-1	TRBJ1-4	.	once	TGTGCCAGCAGTGAGAAGGGACGGTGGGCAACTAATGAAAAACTGTTTTTT	CASSEKGRWATNEKLFF
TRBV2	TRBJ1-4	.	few	TGTGCCAGCACCTCGGTTTTGGGCTCTAATGAAAAACTGTTTTTT	CASTSVLGSNEKLFF
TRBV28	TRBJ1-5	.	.	TGTGCCAGCAGTTTATGGGGGCGGAATCAGCCCCAGCATTTT	CASSLWGRNQPQHF
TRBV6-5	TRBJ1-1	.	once	TGTGCCAGCAGACAAAGGGTAGGGGGGGAAACTGAAGCTTTCTTT	CASRQRVGGETEAFF
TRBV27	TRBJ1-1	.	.	TGTGCCAGCAGTTCGACGGGGAATGAAGCTTTCTTT	CASSSTGNEAFF
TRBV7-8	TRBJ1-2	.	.	TGTGCCAGCAGCTCCCAGGTAGGGAGCTATGGCTACACCTTC	CASSSQVGSYGYTF
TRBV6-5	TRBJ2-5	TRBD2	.	TGTGCCAGCACCCCTAGCGGGGGGGCGGAGACCCAGTACTTC	CASTPSGGAETQYF
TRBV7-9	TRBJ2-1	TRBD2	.	TGTGCCAGCAGCGTTAGCGGGGGGGCTGGTGAGCAGTTCTTC	CASSVSGGAGEQFF
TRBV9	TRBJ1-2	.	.	TGTGCCAGCAGCGTATATGGTTGGGGCTACACCTTC	CASSVYGWGYTF
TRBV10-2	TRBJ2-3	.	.	TGCGCCAGCAGTGGAAGGCGGACTACGCAGTATTTT	CASSGRRTTQYF
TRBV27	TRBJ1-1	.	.	TGTGCCAGCAGTTTAGGTAGCCCCACTGAAGCTTTCTTT	CASSLGSPTEAFF
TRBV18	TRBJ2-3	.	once	TGTGCCAGCTCACCCGACCGCAGGGTTGATACGCAGTATTTT	CASSPDRRVDTQYF
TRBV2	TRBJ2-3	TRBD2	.	TGTGCCAGCAGGGAAATAGCGGGGTGGGGCACAGATACGCAGTATTTT	CASREIAGWGTDTQYF
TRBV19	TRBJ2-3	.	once	TGTGCCAGTAGTAGCGGGGACTCCACAGATACGCAGTATTTT	CASSSGDSTDTQYF
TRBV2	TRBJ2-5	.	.	TGTGCCAGCAGTGAGGGGGTGGAGACCCAGTACTTC	CASSEGVETQYF
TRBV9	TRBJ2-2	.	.	TGTGCCAGCAGCGTAGAGGGGACCGAACTTACCGGGGAGCTGTTTTTT	CASSVEGTELTGELFF
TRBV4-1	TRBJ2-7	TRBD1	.	TGCGCCAGCAGCCAAGAGCCAAAGACAGGGGCCTACGAGCAGTACTTC	CASSQEPKTGAYEQYF
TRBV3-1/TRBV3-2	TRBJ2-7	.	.	TGTGCCAGCAGCCAGGGCTTCAACGAGCAGTACTTC	CASSQGFNEQYF
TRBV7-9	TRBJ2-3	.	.	TGTGCCAGCAGCCGGGGGCGCACAGATACGCAGTATTTT	CASSRGRTDTQYF
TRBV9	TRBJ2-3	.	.	TGTGCCAGCAGCGGGAGATATGGGGGTACGCAGTATTTT	CASSGRYGGTQYF
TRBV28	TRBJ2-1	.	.	TGTGCCAGCAGTCCGGCCCAGGGGGGCGGGTTGAATGAGCAGTTCTTC	CASSPAQGGGLNEQFF
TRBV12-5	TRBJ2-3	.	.	TGTGCTAGTGGTTCTTCCCTCACAGATACGCAGTATTTT	CASGSSLTDTQYF
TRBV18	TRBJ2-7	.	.	TGTGCCAGCTCACCACCCCCAGATCCCTACGAGCAGTACTTC	CASSPPPDPYEQYF
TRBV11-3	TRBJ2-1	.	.	TGTGCCAGCAGCCCCTCCCCCGGTGGCGGGACCTACAATGAGCAGTTCTTC	CASSPSPGGGTYNEQFF
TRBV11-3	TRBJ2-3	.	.	TGTGCCAGCAGCTTAGGAGCAGCCACAGATACGCAGTATTTT	CASSLGAATDTQYF
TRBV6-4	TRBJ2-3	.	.	TGTGCCAGCAGTGAAAGAAGCACAGATACGCAGTATTTT	CASSERSTDTQYF
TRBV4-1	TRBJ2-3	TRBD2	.	TGCGCCAGCAGCCACTTCGGGGGGGCAACAGATACGCAGTATTTT	CASSHFGGATDTQYF
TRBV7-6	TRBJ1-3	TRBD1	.	TGTGCCAGCAGCTCCCAGGCAGGGGGCTTTTATACTGGAAACACCATATATTTT	CASSSQAGGFYTGNTIYF
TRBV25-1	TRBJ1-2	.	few	TGTGCCAGCAGTTGGGGCGCGAACTATGGCTACACCTTC	CASSWGANYGYTF
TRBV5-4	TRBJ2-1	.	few	TGTGCCAGCAGCGGGGCGGGGTGGGGGCATTACAATGAGCAGTTCTTC	CASSGAGWGHYNEQFF
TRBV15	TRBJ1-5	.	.	TGTGCCACCTCGGAGGTATCATATAGCAATCAGCCCCAGCATTTT	CATSEVSYSNQPQHF
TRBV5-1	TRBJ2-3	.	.	TGCGCCAGCAGCTTTCGCGTTGCTAGCACAGATACGCAGTATTTT	CASSFRVASTDTQYF
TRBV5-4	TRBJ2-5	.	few	TGTGCCAGCAGCTTGGCGCAGGGTATCCCCCAAGAGACCCAGTACTTC	CASSLAQGIPQETQYF
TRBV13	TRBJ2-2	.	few	TGTGCCAGCAGCTTAGGGGGGAAAGGAGGCGGGGAGCTGTTTTTT	CASSLGGKGGGELFF